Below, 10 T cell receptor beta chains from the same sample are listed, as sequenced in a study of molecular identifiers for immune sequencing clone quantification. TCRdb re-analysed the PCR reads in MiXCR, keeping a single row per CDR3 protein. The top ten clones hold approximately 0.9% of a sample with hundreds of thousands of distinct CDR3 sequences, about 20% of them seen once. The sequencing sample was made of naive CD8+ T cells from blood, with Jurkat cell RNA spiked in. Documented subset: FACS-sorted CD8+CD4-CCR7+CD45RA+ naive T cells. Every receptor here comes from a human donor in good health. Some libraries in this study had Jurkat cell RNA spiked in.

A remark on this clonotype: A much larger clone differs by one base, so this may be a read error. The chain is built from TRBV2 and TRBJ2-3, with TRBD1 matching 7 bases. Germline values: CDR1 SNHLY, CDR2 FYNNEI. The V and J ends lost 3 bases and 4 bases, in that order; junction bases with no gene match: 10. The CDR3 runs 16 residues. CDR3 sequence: CASSDLDRPTADTQYF. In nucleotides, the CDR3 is TGTGCCAGCAGTGATTTGGACAGGCCAACCGCAGATACGCAGTATTTT.

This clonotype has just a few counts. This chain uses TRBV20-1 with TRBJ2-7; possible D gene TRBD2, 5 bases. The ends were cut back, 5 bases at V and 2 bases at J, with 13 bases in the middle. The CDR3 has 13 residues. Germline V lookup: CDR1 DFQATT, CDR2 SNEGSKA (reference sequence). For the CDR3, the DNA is TGCAGTGCTGAGCCGGGGTCTACCTACGAGCAGTACTTC. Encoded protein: CSAEPGSTYEQYF.

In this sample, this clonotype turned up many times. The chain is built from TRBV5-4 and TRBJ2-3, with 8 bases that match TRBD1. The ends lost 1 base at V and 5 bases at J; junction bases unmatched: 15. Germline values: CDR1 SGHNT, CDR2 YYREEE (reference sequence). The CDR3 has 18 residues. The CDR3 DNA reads TGTGCCAGCAGCTTGCCTGACAGGGGACTCCTGGGTAGAGATACGCAGTATTTT. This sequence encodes CASSLPDRGLLGRDTQYF.

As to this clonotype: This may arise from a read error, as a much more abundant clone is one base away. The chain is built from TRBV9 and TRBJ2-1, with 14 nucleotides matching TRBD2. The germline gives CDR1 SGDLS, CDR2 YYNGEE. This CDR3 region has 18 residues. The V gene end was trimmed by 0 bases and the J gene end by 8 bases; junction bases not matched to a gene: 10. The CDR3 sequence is CASSVAEVGLAGVDEQFF. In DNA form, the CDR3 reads TGTGCCAGCAGCGTAGCGGAGGTGGGACTAGCGGGAGTGGATGAGCAGTTCTTC.

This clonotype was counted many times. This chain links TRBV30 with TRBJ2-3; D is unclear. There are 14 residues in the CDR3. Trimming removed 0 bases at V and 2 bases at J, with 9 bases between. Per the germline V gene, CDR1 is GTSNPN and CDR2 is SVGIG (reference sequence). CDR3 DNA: TGTGCCTGGAGTGTACTGACCGACACAGATACGCAGTATTTT. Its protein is CAWSVLTDTDTQYF.

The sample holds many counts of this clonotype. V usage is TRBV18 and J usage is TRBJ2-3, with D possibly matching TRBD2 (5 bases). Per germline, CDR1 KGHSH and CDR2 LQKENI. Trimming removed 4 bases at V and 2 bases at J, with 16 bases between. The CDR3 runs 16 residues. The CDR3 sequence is CASSHDYTESTDTQYF. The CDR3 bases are TGTGCCAGCTCACATGACTACACCGAATCCACAGATACGCAGTATTTT.

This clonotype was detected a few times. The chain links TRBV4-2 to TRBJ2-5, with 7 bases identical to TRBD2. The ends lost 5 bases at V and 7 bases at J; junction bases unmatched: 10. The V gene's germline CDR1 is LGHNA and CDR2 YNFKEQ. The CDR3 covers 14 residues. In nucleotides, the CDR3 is TGTGCCAGCAGCTCGCGGGACTACTGGGGGACCCAGTACTTC. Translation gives CASSSRDYWGTQYF.

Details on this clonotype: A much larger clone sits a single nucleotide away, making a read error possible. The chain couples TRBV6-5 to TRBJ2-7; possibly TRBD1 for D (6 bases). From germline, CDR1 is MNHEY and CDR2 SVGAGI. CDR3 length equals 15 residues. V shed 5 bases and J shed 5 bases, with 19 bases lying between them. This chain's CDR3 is CASSPAPGQRDEQYF. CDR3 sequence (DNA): TGTGCCAGCAGTCCCGCTCCAGGACAGCGCGACGAGCAGTACTTC.

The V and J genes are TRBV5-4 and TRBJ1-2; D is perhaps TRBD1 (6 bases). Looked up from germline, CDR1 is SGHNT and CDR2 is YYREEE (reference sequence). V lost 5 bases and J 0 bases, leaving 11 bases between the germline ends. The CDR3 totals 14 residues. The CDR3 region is CASRTTGANYGYTF. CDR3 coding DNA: TGTGCCAGCAGAACGACAGGAGCTAACTATGGCTACACCTTC.

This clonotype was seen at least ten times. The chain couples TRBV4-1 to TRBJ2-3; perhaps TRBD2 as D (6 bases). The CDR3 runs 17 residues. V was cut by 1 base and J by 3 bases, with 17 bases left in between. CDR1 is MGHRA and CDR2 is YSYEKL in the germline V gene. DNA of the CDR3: TGCGCCAGCAGCCAAGTATCCTCTTGGGGGGTAACAGATACGCAGTATTTT. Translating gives CASSQVSSWGVTDTQYF.